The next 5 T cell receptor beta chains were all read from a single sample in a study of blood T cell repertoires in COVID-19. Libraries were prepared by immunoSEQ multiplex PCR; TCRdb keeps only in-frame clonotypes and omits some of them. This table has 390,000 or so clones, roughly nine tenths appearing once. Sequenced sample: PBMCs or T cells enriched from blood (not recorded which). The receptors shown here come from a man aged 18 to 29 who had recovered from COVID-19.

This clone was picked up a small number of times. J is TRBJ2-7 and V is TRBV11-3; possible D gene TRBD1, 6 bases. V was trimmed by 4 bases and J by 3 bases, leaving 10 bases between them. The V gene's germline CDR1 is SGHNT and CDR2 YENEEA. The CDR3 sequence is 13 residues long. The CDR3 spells CASSYNRDYEQYF. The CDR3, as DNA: TGTGCCAGCAGCTACAACAGGGACTACGAGCAGTACTTC.

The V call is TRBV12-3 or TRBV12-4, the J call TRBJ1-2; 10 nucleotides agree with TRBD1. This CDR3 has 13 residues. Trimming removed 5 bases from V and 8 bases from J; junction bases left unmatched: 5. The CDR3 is CASSRTGGSGYTF. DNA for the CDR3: TGTGCCAGCAGTCGGACAGGGGGGTCGGGCTACACCTTC.

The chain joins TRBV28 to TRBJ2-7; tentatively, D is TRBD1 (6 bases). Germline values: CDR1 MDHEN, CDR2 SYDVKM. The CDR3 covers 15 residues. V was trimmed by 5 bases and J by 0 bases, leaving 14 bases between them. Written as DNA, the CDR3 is TGTGCCAGCAGTACTACAACAGGGAGCTCCTACGAGCAGTACTTC. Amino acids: CASSTTTGSSYEQYF.

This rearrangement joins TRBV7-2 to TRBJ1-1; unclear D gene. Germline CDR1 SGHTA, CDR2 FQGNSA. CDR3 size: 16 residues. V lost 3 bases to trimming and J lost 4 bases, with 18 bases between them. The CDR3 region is CASSFGPLYGGTEAFF. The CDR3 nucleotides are TGTGCCAGCAGCTTTGGCCCACTCTACGGCGGCACTGAAGCTTTCTTT.

Written as DNA, the CDR3 is TGTGCCAGCAGGGAGCGAGAAGTCTATGGCTACACCTTC. This gives the protein CASREREVYGYTF. The V gene is TRBV28, the J gene TRBJ1-2; D remains ambiguous. Germline loops: CDR1 MDHEN, CDR2 SYDVKM. Trimming left V 6 bases short and J 4 bases short, with 12 bases between. The CDR3 sequence is 13 residues long.